Listed here are 18 T cell receptor beta chains from one sample, sequenced in a study of blood T cells in healthy people across ages. The use of a sample-barcoded 5' primer and a J-beta primer mix characterized a second PCR of about 6 to 11 cycles. TCRdb re-derived calls from the 5' RACE reads in MiXCR, one entry per CDR3 protein. The sample yields under 2 million distinct CDR3 sequences, approximately 32% seen once. Sequencing was done on a sample of blood. These receptor sequences come from a woman under 40 in good health.

The chain couples TRBV19 to TRBJ1-5; no reliable D call. CDR3 length: 14 amino acids. Germline V lookup: CDR1 LNHDA, CDR2 SQIVND (reference sequence). V was cut by 4 bases and J by 3 bases, with 10 bases left in between. The CDR3 DNA follows: TGTGCCAGTAGTAGTGACACCTACAATCAGCCCCAGCATTTT. This translates into CASSSDTYNQPQHF.

The chain joins TRBV20-1 to TRBJ2-7, with a possible D match to TRBD1 (6 bases). V was cut by 0 bases and J by 2 bases, with 11 bases left in between. In germline, CDR1 is DFQATT, CDR2 SNEGSKA (reference sequence). There are 14 residues in the CDR3. The CDR3: CSARDHRQAYEQYF. The CDR3 region has the DNA TGCAGTGCTAGAGATCATAGACAGGCCTACGAGCAGTACTTC.

This clonotype was detected only a few times. The chain links TRBV7-8 to TRBJ2-1, with 8 nucleotides matching TRBD1. Trimming took 0 bases from V and 6 from J; bases not matched to a gene: 10. This CDR3 is built from 17 residues. CDR1 and CDR2 (germline): SGHVS, FQNEAQ. Written as DNA, the CDR3 is TGTGCCAGCAGCTTAGCGGGCGGGACAGGTTACGGCAATGAGCAGTTCTTC. This translates into CASSLAGGTGYGNEQFF.

In its sample, this clonotype was seen a few times. The rearrangement joins TRBV20-1 to TRBJ2-1, with 10 bases fitting TRBD1. Germline V gene data show CDR1 as DFQATT and CDR2 as SNEGSKA (reference sequence). V lost 6 bases to trimming and J lost 3 bases; unmatched junction nucleotides: 5. The length of the CDR3 is 14 residues. This CDR3 reads CSAYWTGGYNEQFF. DNA for the CDR3: TGCAGTGCCTACTGGACAGGGGGCTACAATGAGCAGTTCTTC.

In DNA form, the CDR3 reads TGTGCCAGCAGTTACCGCAGGCCCCGTGACAGGGGTGTACTTCACGAGCAGTACTTC. Residues: CASSYRRPRDRGVLHEQYF. This chain uses TRBV6-5 with TRBJ2-7; 8 bases line up with TRBD1. Germline V CDR1 and CDR2: MNHEY, SVGAGI. This CDR3 spans 19 amino acids. V shed 2 bases, J shed 5 bases, and the junction held 20 bases outside the gene matches.

The rearrangement joins TRBV7-7 to TRBJ2-3, with TRBD2 matching over 9 bases. V shed 6 bases, J shed 8 bases, and the junction held 15 bases outside the gene matches. Germline V CDR1 and CDR2: SSHAT, FNYEAQ (reference sequence). CDR3 length equals 16 residues. CDR3 nucleotide sequence: TGTGCCAGCAGTTCTGGAGCGGGGGGTCCGGGCGGTACGCAGTATTTT. Amino acid sequence: CASSSGAGGPGGTQYF.

This clonotype turned up a few times. This sequence joins TRBV5-1 and TRBJ2-1; the D gene is possibly TRBD2 (5 bases). This CDR3 comprises 16 residues. From germline, CDR1 is SGHRS and CDR2 YFSETQ. V gave up 0 bases and J gave up 5 bases, with 15 bases separating them. Here the CDR3 reads CASSLAAGTKNNEQFF. In DNA, the CDR3 is TGCGCCAGCAGCTTGGCCGCGGGTACGAAGAACAATGAGCAGTTCTTC.

This clonotype was recorded at least ten times. The chain employs TRBV5-1 and TRBJ2-3; the match to TRBD2 covers 11 bases. This CDR3 is built from 17 residues. V lost 4 bases to trimming and J lost 2 bases; unmatched junction nucleotides: 9. Germline CDR1 reads SGHRS; CDR2 reads YFSETQ. The CDR3 sequence is CASSPGLAGGLTDTQYF. The CDR3 DNA reads TGCGCCAGCAGCCCGGGGCTAGCGGGGGGCCTCACAGATACGCAGTATTTT.

This clonotype was picked up one time. This chain uses TRBV19 with TRBJ1-2; D not certain. V lost 10 bases, J lost 6 bases, and 18 bases lay in between. The CDR3 is 13 residues long. Germline V gene sequence: CDR1 LNHDA, CDR2 SQIVND (reference sequence). The CDR3 reads CATQGWESDGYTF. The CDR3 nucleotides are TGTGCCACCCAAGGGTGGGAGTCGGATGGCTACACCTTC.

The rearrangement joins TRBV20-1 to TRBJ2-3, with D possibly TRBD2 on 6 matching bases. This CDR3 spans 14 amino acids. Germline V gives CDR1 DFQATT, CDR2 SNEGSKA (reference sequence). V lost 6 bases and J 5 bases, leaving 18 bases between the germline ends. The CDR3 sequence: CSAPPPTGEDTQYF. The CDR3 region has the DNA TGCAGTGCCCCCCCGCCCACGGGAGAAGATACGCAGTATTTT.

V is TRBV20-1 and J is TRBJ2-1, with D maybe TRBD1 (5 bases). Per the germline V gene, CDR1 is DFQATT and CDR2 is SNEGSKA (reference sequence). The CDR3 loop spans 14 amino acids. Trimming took 7 bases from V and 1 from J, leaving 14 bases between them. CDR3 nucleotide sequence: TGCAGTGTCAAAGGGGCGGTTTCCTACAATGAGCAGTTCTTC. As protein: CSVKGAVSYNEQFF.

This chain uses TRBV28 with TRBJ2-3, with 9 bases identical to TRBD2. CDR3 length: 16 amino acids. V trimming: 4 bases; J trimming: 0 bases; junction bases outside the gene matches: 5. Per germline, CDR1 MDHEN and CDR2 SYDVKM. The CDR3 loop reads CASSSFSGSSTDTQYF. The CDR3 DNA reads as TGTGCCAGCAGTTCGTTTAGCGGGAGCAGCACAGATACGCAGTATTTT.

Worth noting for this clonotype: The junction and the germline gene differ at one end; a read error may be behind it. V is TRBV12-3 or TRBV12-4 and J is TRBJ1-2, with TRBD1 identical over 8 bases. The CDR3 contains 14 residues. The CDR3 DNA reads TGTGCCAGCAGGTTAGATTACAGGGGGGATGGCTACACCTTC. Translation gives CASRLDYRGDGYTF.

The chain joins TRBV15 to TRBJ2-7, with 9 bases fitting TRBD2. V trimming: 0 bases; J trimming: 7 bases; junction bases outside the gene matches: 7. This CDR3 spans 15 amino acids. CDR1 is LNHNV, CDR2 YYDKDF, per germline (reference sequence). Here the CDR3 DNA reads TGTGCCACCAGCAGAGATGTGATAGCGGGAGTTGAGCAGTACTTC. Translation gives CATSRDVIAGVEQYF.

The rearrangement uses TRBV5-1 and TRBJ2-5, with D hard to call. Germline CDR1 SGHRS, CDR2 YFSETQ. The CDR3 loop spans 13 amino acids. V was shortened by 7 bases and J by 4 bases, with 14 bases between the two germline ends. Here the CDR3 reads CASAPQVGETQYF. The CDR3 DNA sequence: TGCGCCAGCGCCCCCCAGGTGGGAGAGACCCAGTACTTC. Supplemented by reference TRBV5-1 and TRBJ2-5, the full variable domain reads KAGVTQTPRYLIKTRGQQVTLSCSPISGHRSVSWYQQTPGQGLQFLFEYFSETQRNKGNFPGRFSGRQFSNSRSEMNVSTLELGDSALYLCASAPQVGETQYFGPGTRLLVL.

A few counts support this clonotype. V usage is TRBV12-3 or TRBV12-4 and J usage is TRBJ2-7, with D perhaps matching TRBD1 (6 bases). V was pared by 6 bases and J by 2 bases, with 14 bases between. The CDR3 runs to 14 residues. CDR3: CASRIHEGAYEQYF. The CDR3 DNA follows: TGTGCCAGCAGAATTCATGAGGGGGCCTACGAGCAGTACTTC.

V and J are TRBV6-1 and TRBJ1-2; D unclear. Per germline, CDR1 MNHNS and CDR2 SASEGT. This CDR3 spans 11 amino acids. Trimming took off 7 bases at V and 13 bases at J, with 16 bases between the two ends. In DNA form, the CDR3 reads TGTGCCAGCATCGTAGCCACCAAGCGCACCTTC. Its translation: CASIVATKRTF.

This clonotype has a handful of counts. The chain is built from TRBV7-9 and TRBJ2-7, with D perhaps matching TRBD2 (5 bases). With 2 bases removed from V and 7 bases from J, the gap between germline ends came to 12 bases. There are 13 residues in the CDR3. From germline, CDR1 is SEHNR and CDR2 FQNEAQ (reference sequence). The CDR3 DNA sequence: TGTGCCAGCAGCTTACTAGCATCGGGGGAGCAGTACTTC. Translating it yields CASSLLASGEQYF.